Listed below are T cell receptor beta chains from one sample, sequenced in a study of T-cell reconstitution after alpha-beta-depleted transplantation in children. TCRdb ran MiXCR on the PCR reads and lists one entry per CDR3 protein. The sample lists around 93,000 distinct CDR3 sequences; roughly 8% were seen once. Sample: PBMCs from the stem cell graft donor, taken from the stem cell graft. Receptor source: a human donor who donated a stem cell graft to a child with congenital amegakaryocytic thrombocytopenia. Both conserved end residues are part of each CDR3. The D gene is left open where the match is weak. Rows give clone size only sometimes, using once, few, many, or a class for an expanded clone.

D: .; V: TRBV12-3/TRBV12-4; size: many; J: TRBJ2-7; CDR3: CASSSGPYEQYF; DNA: TGTGCCAGCAGTTCCGGGCCGTACGAGCAGTACTTC
D: .; V: TRBV20-1; size: many; J: TRBJ2-1; CDR3: CSAPTRGTSYNEQFF; DNA: TGCAGTGCGCCGACTAGGGGAACCAGCTACAATGAGCAGTTCTTC
D: TRBD1; V: TRBV29-1; size: many; J: TRBJ2-3; CDR3: CSGETGADTQYF; DNA: TGCAGCGGGGAGACAGGGGCAGATACGCAGTATTTT
D: .; V: TRBV30; size: many; J: TRBJ2-1; CDR3: CAWSARWNEQFF; DNA: TGTGCCTGGAGCGCAAGGTGGAATGAGCAGTTCTTC
D: .; V: TRBV18; size: many; J: TRBJ1-4; CDR3: CASSPEAEKLFF; DNA: TGTGCCAGCTCACCAGAGGCAGAAAAACTGTTTTTT
D: .; V: TRBV30; size: many; J: TRBJ2-5; CDR3: CAWRPLSGEETQYF; DNA: TGTGCCTGGAGACCTTTAAGCGGAGAAGAGACCCAGTACTTC
D: .; V: TRBV6-2/TRBV6-3; size: .; J: TRBJ2-7; CDR3: CASRLTATYEQYF; DNA: TGTGCCAGCAGACTCACAGCGACCTACGAGCAGTACTTC
D: .; V: TRBV20-1; size: many; J: TRBJ2-1; CDR3: CSASVRTPAANEQFF; DNA: TGCAGTGCTAGCGTCCGGACGCCGGCGGCCAATGAGCAGTTCTTC
D: .; V: TRBV20-1; size: many; J: TRBJ1-1; CDR3: CSSPGGVNTEAFF; DNA: TGCAGTTCCCCCGGAGGAGTGAACACTGAAGCTTTCTTT
D: .; V: TRBV3-1; size: many; J: TRBJ2-5; CDR3: CASSQDWSSQETQYF; DNA: TGTGCCAGCAGCCAAGATTGGAGCTCTCAAGAGACCCAGTACTTC
D: .; V: TRBV6-5; size: many; J: TRBJ2-3; CDR3: CASSSPSDGGQDTQYF; DNA: TGTGCCAGCAGTTCCCCAAGTGACGGGGGCCAGGATACGCAGTATTTT
D: .; V: TRBV7-9; size: many; J: TRBJ2-3; CDR3: CASSPGGDRYSTDTQYF; DNA: TGTGCCAGCAGCCCAGGGGGGGACCGATATTCTACAGATACGCAGTATTTT
D: .; V: TRBV6-2/TRBV6-3; size: .; J: TRBJ2-3; CDR3: CASSYSSHPTDTQYF; DNA: TGTGCCAGCAGTTACTCATCCCATCCCACAGATACGCAGTATTTT
D: .; V: TRBV27; size: many; J: TRBJ2-7; CDR3: CASSLSASYYEQYF; DNA: TGTGCCAGCAGTTTATCGGCCAGTTACTACGAGCAGTACTTC
D: .; V: TRBV7-8; size: many; J: TRBJ1-5; CDR3: CASSLAAVNQPQHF; DNA: TGTGCCAGCAGCTTAGCGGCAGTAAATCAGCCCCAGCATTTT
D: TRBD2; V: TRBV20-1; size: many; J: TRBJ2-2; CDR3: CSARRGTSGPMRTGELFF; DNA: TGCAGTGCCAGGAGGGGTACTAGCGGACCGATGAGAACCGGGGAGCTGTTTTTT
D: .; V: TRBV4-3; size: many; J: TRBJ2-7; CDR3: CASSQELGTGGYEQYF; DNA: TGCGCCAGCAGCCAAGAACTCGGGACCGGAGGCTACGAGCAGTACTTC
D: TRBD2; V: TRBV5-1; size: many; J: TRBJ2-1; CDR3: CATQQASGSFLSYNEQFF; DNA: TGCGCCACCCAACAGGCTAGCGGGAGCTTCCTCTCCTACAATGAGCAGTTCTTC
D: TRBD1; V: TRBV7-9; size: many; J: TRBJ1-5; CDR3: CASSLGGGRAQVSPQHF; DNA: TGTGCCAGCAGCTTAGGAGGGGGCAGGGCCCAAGTATCGCCCCAGCATTTT
D: .; V: TRBV7-9; size: many; J: TRBJ1-2; CDR3: CASSFSGDAGYTF; DNA: TGTGCCAGCAGCTTTTCAGGGGACGCCGGCTACACCTTC
D: .; V: TRBV5-1; size: many; J: TRBJ1-1; CDR3: CASRGSGREGNTEAFF; DNA: TGCGCCAGCAGAGGGTCGGGCCGGGAGGGGAACACTGAAGCTTTCTTT
D: .; V: TRBV5-1; size: many; J: TRBJ1-1; CDR3: CASSLEAGSRTEAFF; DNA: TGCGCCAGCAGCTTAGAGGCAGGGAGTAGGACTGAAGCTTTCTTT
D: .; V: TRBV21-1; size: few; J: TRBJ2-2; CDR3: CASSKGESGMLGELFF; DNA: TGTGCCAGCAGCAAAGGCGAGTCAGGGATGCTCGGGGAGCTGTTTTTT
D: TRBD1; V: TRBV5-5; size: many; J: TRBJ2-7; CDR3: CASSLPGTALGDEQYF; DNA: TGTGCCAGCAGCCTGCCCGGGACAGCCCTTGGGGACGAGCAGTACTTC
D: TRBD2; V: TRBV12-3/TRBV12-4; size: many; J: TRBJ2-2; CDR3: CASRRTSGGLNTGELFF; DNA: TGTGCCAGCAGGCGGACTAGCGGGGGACTGAACACCGGGGAGCTGTTTTTT
D: .; V: TRBV27; size: many; J: TRBJ2-3; CDR3: CASSTTSYADTQYF; DNA: TGTGCCAGCAGTACTACTAGTTATGCAGATACGCAGTATTTT
D: TRBD1; V: TRBV5-1; size: many; J: TRBJ1-1; CDR3: CASRSTGQTPNTEAFF; DNA: TGCGCCAGCAGAAGTACGGGACAGACACCGAACACTGAAGCTTTCTTT
D: TRBD2; V: TRBV27; size: .; J: TRBJ2-1; CDR3: CASSLGTRVNEQFF; DNA: TGTGCCAGCAGTTTAGGGACTAGAGTCAATGAGCAGTTCTTC
D: .; V: TRBV27; size: .; J: TRBJ2-3; CDR3: CASSSPFTDTQYF; DNA: TGTGCCAGCAGTTCCCCCTTCACAGATACGCAGTATTTT
D: TRBD2; V: TRBV20-1; size: many; J: TRBJ2-7; CDR3: CSAARLAISEQYF; DNA: TGCAGTGCTGCCCGACTAGCCATCTCCGAGCAGTACTTC
D: .; V: TRBV20-1; size: many; J: TRBJ2-2; CDR3: CSASYPGTGELFF; DNA: TGCAGTGCTAGTTACCCGGGAACCGGGGAGCTGTTTTTT
D: TRBD1; V: TRBV25-1; size: many; J: TRBJ1-2; CDR3: CASSEGQGGYTF; DNA: TGTGCCAGCAGTGAAGGACAGGGCGGCTACACCTTC
D: TRBD2; V: TRBV27; size: many; J: TRBJ2-3; CDR3: CASSLLAGGIDTQYF; DNA: TGTGCCAGCAGTTTACTAGCGGGGGGGATTGATACGCAGTATTTT
D: .; V: TRBV10-2; size: .; J: TRBJ2-7; CDR3: CASSEPRTVDEQYF; DNA: TGCGCCAGCAGTGAGCCCCGGACAGTTGACGAGCAGTACTTC
D: .; V: TRBV6-1; size: many; J: TRBJ1-4; CDR3: CASSDLLGGANEKLFF; DNA: TGTGCCAGCAGTGACCTTTTGGGGGGAGCTAATGAAAAACTGTTTTTT
D: TRBD1; V: TRBV5-1; size: many; J: TRBJ2-3; CDR3: CASSLAPTGDGTDTQYF; DNA: TGCGCCAGCAGCTTGGCCCCCACAGGGGATGGCACAGATACGCAGTATTTT
D: .; V: TRBV12-3/TRBV12-4; size: many; J: TRBJ2-7; CDR3: CASSLTVNSYEQYF; DNA: TGTGCCAGCAGTTTGACAGTAAACTCCTACGAGCAGTACTTC